This T cell receptor (beta chain) was identified in a study of CD8 T cells in ankylosing spondylitis. Findings of the study overall: Disease-linked clones were reportedly significantly enriched in matched ankylosing spondylitis synovial fluid. Characteristic of ankylosing spondylitis blood, it appeared, was a TCR beta motif comprising several highly homologous variants. Earlier authors reported some of these motif variants in reactive arthritis synovial fluid and blood.

There are a few counts of this clonotype. The antigen remains undetermined. Per the germline V gene, CDR1 is MGHRA and CDR2 is YSYEKL. The CDR3 has 15 amino acids. Deletions cut 0 bases from V and 2 bases from J, with 10 bases between. In making TCR beta libraries, quantitative 5'-RACE with molecular barcodes was used. TCRdb re-called the 5' RACE reads with MiXCR, one entry per CDR3 protein. Found here are about 340,000 distinct CDR3 sequences, over 12% of them singletons; the top ten hold less than 1.1%. This sequence originates from a male donor with ankylosing spondylitis or in good health (not recorded which). The chain joins TRBV4-1 to TRBJ1-2, with D perhaps matching TRBD1 (5 bases). The sequencing input was blood, either unsorted or a sorted T cell fraction (not recorded which). The CDR3 is CASSQDTGENYGYTF. Written as DNA, the CDR3 is TGCGCCAGCAGCCAAGATACGGGGGAGAACTATGGCTACACCTTC.